This T cell receptor (beta chain) was sequenced in a study of CD8 T cells in ankylosing spondylitis (dated by TCRdb to the late 2010s). Background on the whole study: The study set out to find disease-linked TCR variants by profiling T cell receptor beta repertoires in ankylosing spondylitis patients and healthy donors. The whole study cohort included 95 to 130 healthy donors and some 27 ankylosing spondylitis patients. Peripheral blood was sampled, and synovial fluid was also collected from ankylosing spondylitis patients.

This clonotype was seen many times. This clone's antigen is unknown. Base qualities are not recorded, but no much larger clone differs from it by a single base. Results the study describes overall, beyond this receptor: The disease-linked clones were reported to be significantly enriched in matched synovial fluid samples from ankylosing spondylitis patients. A TCR beta motif of several highly homologous amino acid variants appeared characteristic of blood from ankylosing spondylitis patients. Some of the motif variants had been reported before in the synovial fluid and blood of reactive arthritis patients, a finding that suggests common disease-initiation mechanisms. A CD8+ phenotype was shown by the disease-linked clones, which were found at relatively low frequencies in peripheral blood.

The sample was run on an Illumina HiSeq 2500. TCR beta libraries were prepared by quantitative 5'-RACE with molecular barcodes. As for how the authors treated the data: A new computational method based on a probabilistic model of VDJ rearrangement was used to identify disease-linked TCR variants. TCRdb ran its own pipeline on the public reads, namely fastp trimming at Q25 and MiXCR clone calling, and kept in-frame beta chains. Entries are consolidated by CDR3 protein sequence, retaining the most common genes and DNA. TCRdb assigned the V and J calls; the authors' analysis was not used. This sample lists 150,000 or so distinct CDR3 sequences; approximately 10% were detected once. Of the sample, under 35% falls within the top ten clones. Cut back by 6 bases and 0 bases, the V and J ends lie 6 bases apart. From the cysteine through the phenylalanine, the CDR3 covers 13 amino acids. Left in the record is the CDR3 DNA by itself, 39 bases read in frame from the first base. The germline V gene (reference sequence) supplies CDR1 MNHEY and CDR2 SMNVEV.

The sequenced sample consisted of blood, either unsorted or a sorted T cell fraction (not recorded which). The chain uses TRBV27 and TRBJ1-3, with the D gene not confidently named. This clonotype was obtained from a male donor with ankylosing spondylitis or in good health (not recorded which). The DNA sequence is as follows: TGTGCCAGCAGAACAGCCTCTGGAAACACCATATATTTT. Its translation reads: CASRTASGNTIYF.